Listed below are T cell receptor beta chains from one sample, sequenced in a study of T cells in Graves' hyperthyroidism and ophthalmopathy. TCRdb recomputed calls from the multiplex PCR reads with MiXCR, one row per CDR3 protein. Of hundreds of thousands of distinct CDR3 sequences in the sample, 11% to 15% were seen once. Sequencing input: blood. These receptors came from a woman under 30 with Graves' hyperthyroidism. CDR3s include the opening cysteine and the closing phenylalanine or tryptophan. The D gene is left open where the match is weak. Where a row states a size, it is once, few, many or the class of an expanded clone; other rows omit it.

v_gene: TRBV7-2
abundance: few
j_gene: TRBJ2-7
d_gene: TRBD1
CDR3nt: TGTGCCAGCAGCTCCCCCCTGGACAGGGGTCTCTCCTACGAGCAGTACTTC
CDR3aa: CASSSPLDRGLSYEQYF

v_gene: TRBV18
abundance: few
j_gene: TRBJ1-5
d_gene: -
CDR3nt: TGTGCCAGCTCATCAGGACAGTCGGGCAATCAGCCCCAGCATTTT
CDR3aa: CASSSGQSGNQPQHF

v_gene: TRBV6-5
abundance: many
j_gene: TRBJ1-1
d_gene: TRBD1
CDR3nt: TGTGCCAGCATCGAGACAGGGTACATCACTGAAGCTTTCTTT
CDR3aa: CASIETGYITEAFF

v_gene: TRBV30
abundance: few
j_gene: TRBJ2-5
d_gene: TRBD2
CDR3nt: TGTGCCTATCGAAGAGGACTAGCGGGAGGTCTGGAGACCCAGTACTTC
CDR3aa: CAYRRGLAGGLETQYF

v_gene: TRBV3-1
abundance: many
j_gene: TRBJ1-1
d_gene: -
CDR3nt: TGTGCCAGCAGCCAATCGGCAGGGGAGGCAAAAGCTTTCTTT
CDR3aa: CASSQSAGEAKAFF

v_gene: TRBV28
abundance: many
j_gene: TRBJ2-5
d_gene: -
CDR3nt: TGTGCCAGCAGTTCCGGACAGACCAAAGAGACCCAGTACTTC
CDR3aa: CASSSGQTKETQYF

v_gene: TRBV20-1
abundance: many
j_gene: TRBJ2-1
d_gene: TRBD2
CDR3nt: TGCAGTGCTAGAGATCCCCTTTTTACTAGCGGGATCTTCAGTGAGCAGTTCTTC
CDR3aa: CSARDPLFTSGIFSEQFF

v_gene: TRBV12-3/TRBV12-4
abundance: many
j_gene: TRBJ2-3
d_gene: -
CDR3nt: TGTGCCAGCAGCCTAGCAGAGTGGGATACGCAGTATTTT
CDR3aa: CASSLAEWDTQYF

v_gene: TRBV29-1
abundance: -
j_gene: TRBJ2-3
d_gene: TRBD2
CDR3nt: TGCAGCGTTAAGGGCGGGAGAGCAGATACGCAGTATTTT
CDR3aa: CSVKGGRADTQYF

v_gene: TRBV20-1
abundance: many
j_gene: TRBJ2-3
d_gene: -
CDR3nt: TGCAGTGCTAGATGGAGGGGGGGTCCGAAACCTAGCACAGATACGCAGTATTTT
CDR3aa: CSARWRGGPKPSTDTQYF

v_gene: TRBV10-1
abundance: few
j_gene: TRBJ2-3
d_gene: TRBD2
CDR3nt: TGCGCCAGCAGCGAGGGACTAGCGGGAGTCGGCACAGATACGCAGTATTTT
CDR3aa: CASSEGLAGVGTDTQYF

v_gene: TRBV9
abundance: -
j_gene: TRBJ2-3
d_gene: TRBD2
CDR3nt: TGTGCCAGCAGCGCGACCACGGGACTAGCGGGAGGGCCAAACACAGATACGCAGTATTTT
CDR3aa: CASSATTGLAGGPNTDTQYF

v_gene: TRBV5-6
abundance: -
j_gene: TRBJ1-1
d_gene: TRBD1
CDR3nt: TGTGCCAGCAGCTTGCGGACAGGGGTGAGCACTGAAGCTTTCTTT
CDR3aa: CASSLRTGVSTEAFF

v_gene: TRBV10-3
abundance: -
j_gene: TRBJ1-2
d_gene: TRBD1
CDR3nt: TGTGCCATCAGGGGGACAGGGAACTATGGCTACACCTTC
CDR3aa: CAIRGTGNYGYTF

v_gene: TRBV28
abundance: few
j_gene: TRBJ2-7
d_gene: -
CDR3nt: TGTGCCAGCAGTTTAATTTCCCGTAACGAGCAGTACTTC
CDR3aa: CASSLISRNEQYF

v_gene: TRBV5-1
abundance: many
j_gene: TRBJ2-1
d_gene: TRBD2
CDR3nt: TGCGCCAGCAGCTTGAAGGCCGGGGGGTCCAATGAGCAGTTCTTC
CDR3aa: CASSLKAGGSNEQFF

v_gene: TRBV7-2
abundance: -
j_gene: TRBJ2-7
d_gene: -
CDR3nt: TGTGCCAGCAGCTCCCGGGGCAGAGGGGGGGCCGACTACGAGCAGTACTTC
CDR3aa: CASSSRGRGGADYEQYF

v_gene: TRBV7-9
abundance: many
j_gene: TRBJ2-1
d_gene: TRBD2
CDR3nt: TGTGCCAGCAGCTTATATCTAGCGGGCTTCGATGAGCAGTTCTTC
CDR3aa: CASSLYLAGFDEQFF

v_gene: TRBV30
abundance: -
j_gene: TRBJ2-7
d_gene: -
CDR3nt: TGTGCCTGGGAGCCGGGACCGCACTTTTACGAGCAGTACTTC
CDR3aa: CAWEPGPHFYEQYF

v_gene: TRBV12-5
abundance: few
j_gene: TRBJ2-2
d_gene: -
CDR3nt: TGTGCTAGTACTCACGCCCCATTAGCGGAAATCAACACCGGGGAGCTGTTTTTT
CDR3aa: CASTHAPLAEINTGELFF

v_gene: TRBV13
abundance: few
j_gene: TRBJ2-7
d_gene: -
CDR3nt: TGTGCCAGCAGCTTAGCTGGGAACCCCCTCTACGAGCAGTACTTC
CDR3aa: CASSLAGNPLYEQYF

v_gene: TRBV7-8
abundance: few
j_gene: TRBJ1-3
d_gene: -
CDR3nt: TGTGCCAGCAGCTCATATTACAGCGAGAGCTCTGGAAACACCATATATTTT
CDR3aa: CASSSYYSESSGNTIYF

v_gene: TRBV3-1
abundance: -
j_gene: TRBJ2-3
d_gene: TRBD2
CDR3nt: TGTGCCAGCAGCCAAAGATCCAGCGGGAGCACTTTTAGCACAGATACGCAGTATTTT
CDR3aa: CASSQRSSGSTFSTDTQYF

v_gene: TRBV28
abundance: -
j_gene: TRBJ2-2
d_gene: -
CDR3nt: TGTGCCAGCAGTCGGGAAGCCGGGGAGCTGTTTTTT
CDR3aa: CASSREAGELFF

v_gene: TRBV20-1
abundance: -
j_gene: TRBJ1-3
d_gene: -
CDR3nt: TGCAGTGCTAGGCCAGGGAGAAACACCATATATTTT
CDR3aa: CSARPGRNTIYF

v_gene: TRBV6-2/TRBV6-3
abundance: many
j_gene: TRBJ2-5
d_gene: -
CDR3nt: TGTGCCAGCAGTCGGGACCTCAAACCCGGCGATGTGAAGACCCAGTACTTC
CDR3aa: CASSRDLKPGDVKTQYF

v_gene: TRBV13
abundance: many
j_gene: TRBJ2-3
d_gene: -
CDR3nt: TGTGCCAGCAGCTTGCAACTTAGGGATGGGGCAGATACGCAGTATTTT
CDR3aa: CASSLQLRDGADTQYF